This passage covers 31 T cell receptor beta chains from one sample sequenced in a study of response to subunit inactivated influenza vaccine. TCRdb re-called the RT-PCR reads through MiXCR, storing one row per CDR3 protein. The sample consists of 500,000 to 600,000 distinct CDR3 sequences, roughly 8.2% of them appearing once. The source material was PBMCs from blood, sampled less than 30 months after vaccination. These receptors came from a man between 50 and 70 years old who received an inactivated influenza vaccine.

This clonotype was detected ten times or more. V usage is TRBV5-1 and J usage is TRBJ2-5; 9 bases are a match to TRBD1. The CDR3 contains 16 residues. From germline, CDR1 is SGHRS and CDR2 YFSETQ. Unmatched junction bases numbered 8, after V lost 0 bases and J lost 5 bases. The CDR3 DNA is TGCGCCAGCAGCTTGGGGGGACAGGGTACCTATGAGACCCAGTACTTC. This gives the protein CASSLGGQGTYETQYF.

There are many counts of this clonotype. V and J are TRBV4-2 and TRBJ1-2; possibly TRBD1 for D (6 bases). Trimming removed 0 bases at V and 3 bases at J, with 11 bases between. Germline V lookup: CDR1 LGHNA, CDR2 YNFKEQ. This CDR3 region has 15 residues. The CDR3 here is CASSQDYQGHYGYTF. The CDR3, as DNA: TGTGCCAGCAGCCAAGATTATCAGGGGCACTATGGCTACACCTTC.

This clonotype has only a few counts. The genes are TRBV7-9 and TRBJ2-7; TRBD2 aligns across 10 bases. J was trimmed by 8 bases and V by 4 bases; bases with no gene match: 11. Per germline, CDR1 SEHNR and CDR2 FQNEAQ (reference sequence). The CDR3 sequence is 15 residues long. CDR3 sequence (DNA): TGTGCCAGCAGCTCGACTAGCGGGCCCCCGACGAAGCAGTACTTC. Encoded protein: CASSSTSGPPTKQYF.

This clonotype was seen at least ten times. The chain uses TRBV18 and TRBJ2-7, with D maybe TRBD1 (6 bases). The length of the CDR3 is 14 residues. The V end lost 0 bases, the J end lost 9 bases, and 15 bases lay between the germline ends. Germline CDR1 reads KGHSH; CDR2 reads LQKENI. In nucleotides, the CDR3 is TGTGCCAGCTCACCACCGGGGGCGGCGTGGACGCAGTACTTC. The encoded protein is CASSPPGAAWTQYF.

This clonotype was observed at least ten times. The chain joins TRBV12-3 or TRBV12-4 to TRBJ1-1, with unresolved D. There are 14 residues in the CDR3. V lost 7 bases, J lost 1 base, and 13 bases lay in between. In DNA form, the CDR3 reads TGTGCCAGCACCCCCCGGCGGACGAACACTGAAGCTTTCTTT. Residues: CASTPRRTNTEAFF.

This clonotype was counted at least ten times. The chain couples TRBV20-1 to TRBJ2-3; possible D gene TRBD1, 5 bases. Trimming removed 0 bases at V and 3 bases at J, with 13 bases between. CDR3 length equals 15 residues. Per germline, CDR1 DFQATT and CDR2 SNEGSKA (reference sequence). CDR3 amino acids: CSAREQGPATDTQYF. The CDR3 region has the DNA TGCAGTGCTAGAGAGCAGGGCCCCGCGACAGATACGCAGTATTTT.

This clonotype showed up just a few times. This chain joins TRBV12-3 or TRBV12-4 and TRBJ1-5, with D possibly TRBD1 on 5 matching bases. Trimming removed 6 bases at V and 7 bases at J, with 16 bases between. CDR3 length: 14 amino acids. The CDR3 nucleotides read TGTGCCAGCAGCGAGGGTCGGGGCATCCAGCCCCAGCATTTT. Protein product: CASSEGRGIQPQHF.

This clonotype was observed at least ten times. The CDR3 protein is CAYGGEKLFF. The CDR3 DNA sequence: TGTGCCTATGGAGGTGAAAAACTGTTTTTT. The gene calls are TRBV7-9 and TRBJ1-4, with unresolved D. The CDR3 runs to 10 residues. Per the germline V gene, CDR1 is SEHNR and CDR2 is FQNEAQ (reference sequence). V lost 11 bases and J 7 bases, leaving 8 bases between the germline ends.

This clonotype was seen a few times. V usage is TRBV20-1 and J usage is TRBJ2-3; TRBD2 matches at 11 bases. The CDR3 length is 15 residues. The ends lost 3 bases at V and 4 bases at J; junction bases unmatched: 6. Germline CDR1 and CDR2: DFQATT and SNEGSKA (reference sequence). The CDR3 coding sequence is TGCAGTGCTAGTCGACTAGCGGGACCCCCAGATACGCAGTATTTT. It yields the protein CSASRLAGPPDTQYF.

This sequence joins TRBV10-3 and TRBJ2-1, with TRBD2 identical over 12 bases. CDR1 ENHRY and CDR2 SYGVKD come from the germline V gene. The CDR3 is 17 amino acids. Trimming took 3 bases from V and 2 from J; bases not matched to a gene: 5. The CDR3 region has the DNA TGTGCCATCAGTGATCGACTAGCGGGAGTGACCTACAATGAGCAGTTCTTC. Protein product: CAISDRLAGVTYNEQFF.

Only a few counts were recorded for this clonotype. The rearrangement links TRBV6-2 or TRBV6-3 to TRBJ2-1; 10 positions match TRBD1. Trimming at V came to 5 bases and at J to 3 bases, leaving 1 base not matched to a gene. CDR1 is MNHEY and CDR2 is SVGEGT in the germline V gene. CDR3 size: 14 residues. The CDR3 protein is CASSGQGGYNEQFF. CDR3 DNA: TGTGCCAGCAGTGGACAGGGGGGCTACAATGAGCAGTTCTTC.

In this sample, this clonotype turned up a few times. The genes are TRBV3-1 and TRBJ2-7; unclear D gene. Germline V gene data show CDR1 as LGHDT and CDR2 as YNNKEL (reference sequence). The length of the CDR3 is 14 residues. Trimming stripped 1 base from V and 5 bases from J, with 12 bases between. CDR3 bases: TGTGCCAGCAGCCAAGGGCAGGCCCTAAACGAGCAGTACTTC. It encodes CASSQGQALNEQYF.

This clonotype came up many times. The chain has TRBV19 and TRBJ2-7, with 10 bases fitting TRBD1. The CDR3 spans 15 residues. Germline loops: CDR1 LNHDA, CDR2 SQIVND (reference sequence). V lost 6 bases and J lost 2; bases outside the gene matches: 7. CDR3 residues: CASSLRTGGAYEQYF. In DNA form, the CDR3 reads TGTGCCAGTAGCCTACGGACAGGGGGGGCCTACGAGCAGTACTTC.

The chain is built from TRBV20-1 and TRBJ2-1; 7 nucleotides match TRBD2. CDR1 and CDR2 from the germline V gene are DFQATT and SNEGSKA (reference sequence). There are 12 residues in the CDR3. V was clipped by 3 bases and J by 8 bases; unmatched bases: 4. The CDR3 spells CSASERDYEQFF. For the CDR3, the DNA is TGCAGTGCTAGCGAGCGGGACTATGAGCAGTTCTTC.

The chain employs TRBV14 and TRBJ2-1; perhaps TRBD2 as D (6 bases). Germline V gene lookup returns CDR1 SGHDN and CDR2 FVKESK. The CDR3 length is 14 residues. Trimming removed 1 base from V and 8 bases from J, with 12 bases in between. CDR3 nucleotides: TGTGCCAGCAGCCAAGTAGTGGGACTCGATGAGCAGTTCTTC. Its translation: CASSQVVGLDEQFF.

This clonotype turned up a few times. This chain joins TRBV7-9 and TRBJ1-1, with 8 bases fitting TRBD1. CDR1 is SEHNR, CDR2 FQNEAQ, per germline (reference sequence). This CDR3 is built from 13 residues. With 5 bases clipped from V and 8 bases from J, the junction kept 7 bases outside the gene matches. CDR3 nucleotide sequence: TGTGCCAGCAGCCCCGGACAGGGTCTAGAAGCTTTCTTT. It codes for CASSPGQGLEAFF.

This clonotype was counted only a few times. The V and J genes are TRBV6-2 or TRBV6-3 and TRBJ2-2, with D hard to call. Germline V gene lookup returns CDR1 MNHEY and CDR2 SVGEGT. This CDR3 region has 14 residues. The V gene lost 6 bases and the J gene lost 9 bases, with 17 bases spanning the gap. CDR3 protein: CASSIGFLDRELFF. The CDR3 nucleotides are TGTGCCAGCAGCATCGGGTTTCTCGACCGGGAGCTGTTTTTT.

This chain connects TRBV7-9 to TRBJ2-5; perhaps D is TRBD1 or TRBD2 (5 bases each). The CDR3 sequence is 14 residues long. V was clipped by 2 bases and J by 5 bases, with 12 bases between them. In germline, CDR1 is SEHNR, CDR2 FQNEAQ (reference sequence). This CDR3 is CASSLIAGTETQYF. The CDR3 DNA sequence: TGTGCCAGCAGCTTAATAGCAGGGACGGAGACCCAGTACTTC.

This clonotype showed up just a few times. The chain uses TRBV11-2 and TRBJ2-7; TRBD2 matches 8 bases. V lost 2 bases, J lost 4 bases, and 4 bases stayed unmatched. The germline gives CDR1 SGHAT, CDR2 FQNNGV. The CDR3 is made up of 14 amino acids. In DNA, the CDR3 is TGTGCCAGCAGCTTACGGCTAGCGGGTTACGAGCAGTACTTC. Translated, it gives CASSLRLAGYEQYF. The whole variable domain, remainder taken from reference TRBV11-2 and TRBJ2-7, is EAGVAQSPRYKIIEKRQSVAFWCNPISGHATLYWYQQILGQGPKLLIQFQNNGVVDDSQLPKDRFSAERLKGVDSTLKIQPAKLEDSAVYLCASSLRLAGYEQYFGPGTRLTVT.

The genes are TRBV5-1 and TRBJ2-5; D may be TRBD2 (6 bases). Germline V gives CDR1 SGHRS, CDR2 YFSETQ. The CDR3 covers 15 residues. V was pared by 0 bases and J by 7 bases, with 16 bases between. CDR3 sequence reads: CASSLEVAEQGTQYF. Here the CDR3 DNA reads TGCGCCAGCAGCTTGGAGGTAGCGGAGCAGGGGACCCAGTACTTC.

This clonotype appeared a few times. This chain joins TRBV4-3 and TRBJ2-2; D assignment may be TRBD1 or TRBD2 (5 bases each). V was pared by 1 base and J by 7 bases, with 13 bases between. The CDR3 spans 15 residues. Germline CDR1 reads LGHNA; CDR2 reads YSLEER. CDR3: CASSQVWGFYGELFF. CDR3 DNA: TGCGCCAGCAGCCAAGTTTGGGGGTTTTACGGGGAGCTGTTTTTT.

The chain links TRBV7-3 to TRBJ2-1; 7 positions match TRBD2. V shed 5 bases, J shed 7 bases, and the junction held 8 bases outside the gene matches. The V gene's germline CDR1 is SGHTA and CDR2 FQGTGA. The CDR3 has 14 amino acids. CDR3: CASSRGLVSNEQFF. The CDR3 nucleotides are TGTGCCAGCAGCCGAGGACTAGTTTCTAATGAGCAGTTCTTC.

This clonotype showed up just a few times. The chain employs TRBV10-3 and TRBJ2-7; D remains ambiguous. V lost 4 bases to trimming and J lost 4 bases, with 17 bases between them. Germline assignment: CDR1 ENHRY and CDR2 SYGVKD. The CDR3 extends over 15 amino acids. The CDR3, as DNA: TGTGCCATCAGTGTGGTAGGGTACGGAGCGTACGAGCAGTACTTC. Protein product: CAISVVGYGAYEQYF.

This clonotype showed up many times. The V and J genes are TRBV5-1 and TRBJ1-5, with unresolved D. The germline V gene has CDR1 SGHRS and CDR2 YFSETQ. The CDR3 contains 14 residues. V gave up 5 bases and J gave up 3 bases, with 12 bases separating them. CDR3 nucleotide sequence: TGCGCCAGCAGTTTAGACGGTGCCAATCAGCCCCAGCATTTT. Residues: CASSLDGANQPQHF. The full variable domain, completed using reference TRBV5-1 and TRBJ1-5, is KAGVTQTPRYLIKTRGQQVTLSCSPISGHRSVSWYQQTPGQGLQFLFEYFSETQRNKGNFPGRFSGRQFSNSRSEMNVSTLELGDSALYLCASSLDGANQPQHFGDGTRLSIL.

The chain employs TRBV20-1 and TRBJ2-5; unclear D gene. Germline CDR1 DFQATT, CDR2 SNEGSKA (reference sequence). The CDR3 is 10 residues long. V was shortened by 5 bases and J by 7 bases, with 8 bases between the two germline ends. The CDR3, as DNA: TGCAGTGCTCTGAAGGGGACCCAGTACTTC. Amino acids: CSALKGTQYF.

The gene calls are TRBV6-1 and TRBJ2-7; perhaps TRBD2 as D (6 bases). This CDR3 comprises 14 residues. CDR1 and CDR2 from the germline V gene are MNHNS and SASEGT. Deletions cut 6 bases from V and 2 bases from J, with 14 bases between. The CDR3 sequence: CASRRTPGAYEQYF. In nucleotides, the CDR3 is TGTGCCAGCAGACGAACCCCGGGGGCCTACGAGCAGTACTTC.

Ten or more counts support this clonotype. V and J are TRBV28 and TRBJ1-5; D is uncertain. The CDR3 totals 11 residues. The germline gives CDR1 MDHEN, CDR2 SYDVKM. Trimming cost V 3 bases and J 11 bases, with 8 bases left between them. The DNA for the CDR3 is TGTGCCAGCAGTTTGGCTCGGGCCCAGCATTTT. This codes for CASSLARAQHF.

This clonotype was counted ten times or more. The V gene is TRBV6-2 or TRBV6-3, the J gene TRBJ1-2; D is perhaps TRBD1 (6 bases). The V and J ends lost 5 bases and 4 bases respectively, with 17 bases between them. The CDR3 spans 15 residues. Germline-derived CDR1 and CDR2 are MNHEY and SVGEGT. The CDR3 reads CASSHAPDRSYGYTF. Here the CDR3 DNA reads TGTGCCAGCAGTCATGCCCCCGACAGGAGCTATGGCTACACCTTC.

The chain is built from TRBV10-3 and TRBJ2-2; TRBD1 might be the D (7 bases). CDR3 length: 14 residues. V was trimmed by 6 bases and J by 4 bases, leaving 12 bases between them. CDR1 and CDR2 from the germline V gene are ENHRY and SYGVKD. The CDR3 sequence: CAIRAGQITGELFF. The CDR3, as DNA: TGTGCCATCAGGGCGGGACAGATCACCGGGGAGCTGTTTTTT.

The V and J genes are TRBV20-1 and TRBJ2-1, with TRBD2 matching over 9 bases. There are 15 residues in the CDR3. The V gene end was trimmed by 5 bases and the J gene end by 0 bases; junction bases not matched to a gene: 5. The germline V gene encodes CDR1 DFQATT and CDR2 SNEGSKA (reference sequence). In DNA form, the CDR3 reads TGCAGTGCTTCTAGCGGGACGAGCTCCTACAATGAGCAGTTCTTC. Amino acid sequence: CSASSGTSSYNEQFF.

This clonotype has just a few counts. The chain has TRBV29-1 and TRBJ2-3; no reliable D call. Germline CDR1 reads SQVTM; CDR2 reads ANQGSEA. The CDR3 contains 13 residues. The germline V and J ends were trimmed by 4 bases and 2 bases, with 10 bases remaining between them. The CDR3 protein is CSVAGRFTDTQYF. For the CDR3, the DNA is TGCAGCGTTGCCGGTCGGTTCACAGATACGCAGTATTTT.